The T cell receptor (beta chain) under discussion was sequenced for a study of cytomegalovirus exposure and HLA in healthy donors (dated by TCRdb to about 2017). Notes on the research overall: An earlier analysis of roughly 610 of the donors reported 276 Gb of sequence data and 117 million unique TCR beta sequences obtained from some 200 million T cells. Roughly 300 gigabases of sequencing data and approximately 92 million unique TCR sequences made up an early release that covered several hundred HLA-typed donors. The genetic ancestry cluster associated with self-reported Caucasian donors included 70% to 85% of the 350 to 500 genotyped donors. The aim of the study was to test whether cataloging public T cell receptors could identify signatures of past pathogen exposure. The study used immunosequencing to profile the T cell repertoires of several hundred subjects and linked those repertoires to cytomegalovirus serostatus. In addition to the first cohort of 500 to 850 subjects, a separate validation cohort of 100 to 150 different subjects was used. To predict cytomegalovirus infection status, the study combined high-throughput TCR immunosequencing, statistical association of individual TCRs with disease status, and machine learning. A later analysis re-examined previously published TCR beta repertoires from just over 650 donors and added high-resolution HLA genotyping to investigate patterns of TCR occurrence. Rather than drawing on any new phenotypic data, the later analysis identified candidate immune exposures from TCR beta sequences and the way those sequences occurred across donors. In an earlier analysis of 550 to 700 of the donors, high-throughput TCR beta sequencing was used to judge whether each TCR beta V gene segment behaved as functional or pseudogenic. Donor age, sex, ethnicity and CMV serostatus were collected together with the repertoire data. In a later genetic analysis, genome-wide SNP genotypes for about three fifths of the roughly 670 donors were used, and that subset was treated as a discovery cohort. All discovery cohort repertoires had been generated using a single sequencing platform. HLA typing included class I and class II loci at four-digit resolution. The number of donors typed differed by locus, with roughly 629-640 for A, B, C, DRB1 and DQB1, 522 for DQA1, 600 to 610 for DPA1, and some 470 for DPB1. Four to six DR-DQ haplotypes were handled as single units for association and clustering, since linkage in the cohort was strong. On average, roughly 250,000 unique TCR beta nucleotide sequences were sequenced per donor among 300 to 500 genotyped donors of the cohort, with 15% to 20% of those sequences being non-productive.

Library prep was done by the immunoSEQ multiplex PCR assay. For the multiplex PCR, a mixture combining 60 forward primers for TCR Vbeta segments and 13 reverse primers for TCR Jbeta segments was used. The CDR3 region of rearranged TCR beta genes was amplified from genomic DNA by a multiplex PCR assay. Amplified TCR beta libraries were sequenced as 87-base-pair reads on the Illumina HiSeq System. The published analysis was carried out like this. A later analysis counted some 80 million unique TCR beta chains across the 670 or so repertoires, and 9.5 million to 11 million of these chains were shared by at least two donors. Raw reads were error-corrected and collapsed into unique sequences by a nearest-neighbor algorithm in which closely related sequences were merged to remove PCR and sequencing errors. To assign V, D and J gene segments, CDR3 sequences were aligned to IMGT reference sequences. Each retained sequence needed at least a six-nucleotide match to both a V gene segment and a J gene segment. Rearrangements were called productive when the CDR3 lacked stop codons and stayed in frame with V and J; all others were non-productive. CDR3 was defined according to IMGT convention as the region running from the second conserved V-encoded cysteine to the conserved J-encoded phenylalanine. In an earlier analysis of approximately 500 of the donors, sequences lacking an unambiguous match to a single V gene segment were excluded. An earlier analysis of roughly 590 of the donors called V segments functional above 56.7% productive rearrangements and segregating when the between-donor standard deviation exceeded 5%. To diagnose cytomegalovirus status from the catalog of TCR beta chain sequences, a statistical classification framework was built. V and J gene assignment, in a later analysis, came from comparing TCR nucleotide sequences with IMGT/GENE-DB human TR gene sequences. The TCRdist pipeline was used in a later analysis to assign CDR3 sequences and most-parsimonious VDJ recombination scenarios. In a later analysis, each TCR beta chain was defined by its CDR3 amino acid sequence together with its V-gene family, and reads without a unique V-gene family were excluded. As a way to deal with suspected cross-contamination and a sequencing artifact, a later analysis dropped hundreds of nucleotide sequences that were highly shared and had low generation probability. In a later analysis, a clonal expansion index was calculated for each public chain from normalized within-repertoire ranks of inferred template counts. Generation probabilities in a later analysis came from a VDJ recombination model fitted to out-of-frame rearrangements, and those results were checked against IGoR. In a later analysis, TCR-TCR, TCR-HLA and TCR-CMV co-occurrence was scored with hypergeometric tests, and a repertoire-size bias correction was applied to TCR pairs. To estimate false discovery rates, a later analysis permuted the HLA or CMV assignments 20 times. In a later analysis, co-occurring TCRs were grouped using DBSCAN, and TCRdist sequence similarity was added for clustering within HLA-allele-positive subsets. For co-occurrence clustering, repertoires with fewer than 30,000 or more than 120,000 public chains were excluded, along with roughly 5 repertoires with anomalous nucleotide sharing. The clones in this table, taken by TCRdb from immuneACCESS, are in-frame only. Not every clone is retained; where verified, under half of the shortfall comes from an unresolved V gene, and the cause of the rest is unknown. D and trimming come from the DNA, and the V and J calls and clone size come from that table. Present in this sample are about 81,000 clones, 90% of which were seen just once. The ten largest clones add up to less than 2.5% of the sample.

Study-wide conclusions, independent of this receptor: Correlated functional status among segregating V segments might reflect linkage disequilibrium, but an unknown experimental factor could not be ruled out. The study listed 164 TCR beta chains as associated with cytomegalovirus. Roughly uniform sequencing depth across donors was assumed in presence/absence analyses, although this assumption may not hold. Because the 87-base-pair reads could not distinguish some IMGT-functional V segments, including TRBV6-2 and TRBV6-3, those segments were excluded. A further reported finding was that TCR beta sequences accurately predicted the HLA-A and HLA-B alleles for most subjects in the first cohort. The classifier was reported to diagnose cytomegalovirus status with high specificity and sensitivity in both the original cohort and the validation cohort. Because HLA typing was unavailable for some donors at each locus, only the typed subset was used in association tests. In a later analysis, TCR association rates were found to vary across HLA loci, with the most associated TCRs seen for DRB1 alleles and the fewest for HLA-C alleles. A later genetic analysis associated a missense DCLRE1C variant with V-gene and J-gene trimming of TCR beta chains, and an independent cohort replicated the association. While some public TCRs were present in many individuals, most TCR sequences turned up only very rarely across donors. When HLA alleles, especially DR and DQ, strongly co-occurred, TCR associations were difficult to assign to individual alleles. A later analysis associated 16,951 TCR beta sequences with specific HLA alleles at a false discovery rate of 0.05. A later analysis found that most CMV-associated TCR beta chains appeared HLA-restricted, with HLA associations seemingly driven largely by CMV exposure. A cluster of highly shared sequence variants was judged likely to represent a technical artifact of the sequencing pipeline. In an earlier analysis of several hundred of the donors, most TCR beta V segments were observed in productive rearrangements about 87% or about 30% of the time, broadly matching IMGT annotations. The authors suggested that the approach could potentially be generalized to other disease states and immunological phenotypes. Immune exposure information for the cohort was limited to CMV serostatus. In a later analysis, several top co-occurrence clusters were reported to appear linked to parvovirus B19, influenza, CMV and Epstein-Barr virus. A few of the identified cytomegalovirus-associated TCR beta chains were confirmed in vitro to be specific for cytomegalovirus antigens. In this cohort, only TCR beta chains were sequenced, and detectable features were limited by the absence of alpha or paired-chain data. A later analysis found that HLA-associated TCR beta chains were more clonally expanded and had lower generation probabilities than equally common non-associated chains. The earlier analysis of some 540 of the donors excluded 15 to 20 rarely observed V segments, including chromosome 9 orphons, because counts were too low. According to a later genetic analysis, donors in an Asian-associated ancestry cluster had fewer N-insertions in productive TCRs than the roughly 700-donor mean.

The cohort consisted of some 670 healthy bone marrow donors. All cohort members were sampled while nominally healthy, although unrecorded immune exposures were likely present. The donor was CMV seronegative and belonged to the group of 352 seronegative cohort members. Every donor gave a peripheral blood sample, and the peripheral blood mononuclear cells from that sample were used for TCR beta sequencing. The Qiagen DNeasy Blood Extraction Kit was used to extract genomic DNA from the blood cell samples. A remark on this clone: No cognate antigen has been identified for it. Per-base quality was not reported, and no clone a single base away is much larger than it.

V lost 5 bases and J lost 9 bases; the stretch between them is 14 bases long. The CDR3 goes from the cysteine to the phenylalanine over 13 residues. The entry retains the CDR3 DNA only, 39 bases that are in frame from base 1. Sequences MNHEY (CDR1) and SMNVEV (CDR2) are obtained from the germline V gene (reference sequence). The V gene is TRBV27 and the J gene is TRBJ1-3; TRBD1 is a weak D gene call, 6 bases matching. What was sequenced was PBMCs. This receptor was obtained from a man younger than 35 in good health and CMV-seronegative. The DNA sequence is given as TGTGCCAGCAGTCCAGGGGACCGACGCACCATATATTTT. Its translation is CASSPGDRRTIYF.